The 17 T cell receptor beta chains below come from one sample, sequenced in a study of T cells in Graves' hyperthyroidism and ophthalmopathy. Amplification yielded TCR beta CDR3 regions, with RNA transcripts as the source. Primed by the HTBI set, a first-round RT-PCR was run on the TCR CDR3. Each CDR3 protein is one row after TCRdb ran MiXCR on the multiplex PCR reads. The profile shows hundreds of thousands of distinct CDR3 sequences, about 38% of them singletons. The specimen sequenced was blood. The source is a young man with Graves' hyperthyroidism.

This clonotype appeared many times. The chain combines TRBV7-2 with TRBJ1-4; weak D call: TRBD1 (6 bases). CDR3 length: 14 residues. Germline CDR1 and CDR2: SGHTA and FQGNSA. Deletions cut 1 base from V and 10 bases from J, with 13 bases between. The CDR3 region has the DNA TGTGCCAGCAGCTTAGTACAGGGTGGGAGAAAACTGTTTTTT. Translated: CASSLVQGGRKLFF.

This clonotype appeared many times. The V and J genes are TRBV12-3 or TRBV12-4 and TRBJ1-2; D unclear. Trimming cost V 6 bases and J 4 bases, with 9 bases left between them. The CDR3 is 12 residues long. Here the CDR3 DNA reads TGTGCCAGCAGCGCAGACGCCTATGGCTACACCTTC. Its translation: CASSADAYGYTF.

Points on this clonotype: Because it lacks the conserved phenylalanine or tryptophan at the end, this CDR3 is likely a read error. The DNA is omitted, as the CDR3 cannot be located on it reliably, and the CDR3 follows TCRdb's listing. V is TRBV29-1 and J is TRBJ1-4. CDR1 is SQVTM, CDR2 ANQGSEA, per germline. The CDR3 is 10 amino acids in total, end residues counted. CDR3 loop: CSVGPSLANY.

This chain connects TRBV29-1 to TRBJ1-5, with 8 bases aligning to TRBD1. This CDR3 contains 14 residues. The J segment lost 6 bases and the V segment lost 6 bases, leaving 10 bases of the junction unmatched. In germline, CDR1 is SQVTM, CDR2 ANQGSEA. CDR3 nucleotides: TGCAGCGTAGCCACAGGGGGTGGCGGTCAGCCCCAGCATTTT. Residues: CSVATGGGGQPQHF.

The chain is built from TRBV19 and TRBJ1-5; D is uncertain. The CDR3 is 15 amino acids. CDR1 is LNHDA, CDR2 SQIVND, per germline (reference sequence). Trimming shortened V by 9 bases and J by 0 bases, and 15 bases separated the two germline ends. The CDR3 DNA reads TGTGCCAGAATTCCCCCAGGTTATAGCAATCAGCCCCAGCATTTT. Its translation: CARIPPGYSNQPQHF.

The chain recombines TRBV7-2 with TRBJ2-7; 7 nucleotides line up with TRBD2. In germline, CDR1 is SGHTA, CDR2 FQGNSA. This CDR3 comprises 16 residues. V was clipped by 4 bases and J by 4 bases; unmatched bases: 13. The CDR3, as DNA: TGTGCCAGCAGCTCAGTCGCGGGAGAACCCTTTTACGAGCAGTACTTC. Translated, it gives CASSSVAGEPFYEQYF.

On this clonotype itself: Sequence at one end of the junction differs from germline and may be a read error. The chain has TRBV7-9 and TRBJ2-2; D is uncertain. The germline V gene encodes CDR1 SEHNR and CDR2 FQNEAQ (reference sequence). The CDR3 consists of 15 residues. CDR3: CASSQGQSNTGELFF. The CDR3 DNA reads TGCGCCAGCAGCCAAGGCCAGTCGAACACCGGAGAGCTGTTTTTT.

This clonotype was counted a few times. The V and J genes are TRBV11-2 and TRBJ2-5; possible D gene TRBD1, 8 bases. Looked up from germline, CDR1 is SGHAT and CDR2 is FQNNGV. This CDR3 comprises 14 residues. V shed 4 bases and J shed 6 bases, with 15 bases lying between them. Here the CDR3 reads CASSSNRGGKTQYF. CDR3 nucleotides: TGTGCCAGCAGCTCAAACAGGGGGGGAAAGACCCAGTACTTC.

This clonotype was picked up a small number of times. It may be a read error: a sequence one base away is much more abundant. The V gene is TRBV20-1, the J gene TRBJ1-5; D is undetermined. V lost 6 bases and J 9 bases, leaving 15 bases between the germline ends. Germline assignment: CDR1 DFQATT and CDR2 SNEGSKA (reference sequence). The CDR3 length is 12 residues. The CDR3 bases are TGCAGTGCCGAGGGCGGTTTTCGGCCCCAGCATTTT. Its protein is CSAEGGFRPQHF.

The chain combines TRBV9 with TRBJ2-7; 7 bases fit TRBD1. V gave up 2 bases and J gave up 4 bases; unmatched junction bases: 12. CDR3 length equals 16 residues. Germline CDR1 and CDR2: SGDLS and YYNGEE. The CDR3 sequence: CASSVADRAATYEQYF. CDR3 in DNA: TGTGCCAGCAGCGTCGCTGACAGGGCGGCTACTTACGAGCAGTACTTC.

The chain recombines TRBV4-1 with TRBJ2-7; TRBD2 agrees at 10 bases. The CDR3 totals 16 residues. V trimming: 0 bases; J trimming: 7 bases; junction bases outside the gene matches: 9. Germline V gene lookup returns CDR1 MGHRA and CDR2 YSYEKL. CDR3 DNA: TGCGCCAGCAGCCAAGAAGTAACTAGCGGGGTCGGGGAGCAGTACTTC. Its protein is CASSQEVTSGVGEQYF.

This clonotype was seen a few times. The V and J genes are TRBV9 and TRBJ1-6; tentative D call: TRBD1 (5 bases). V gave up 4 bases and J gave up 9 bases, with 14 bases separating them. This CDR3 region has 14 residues. CDR1 SGDLS and CDR2 YYNGEE come from the germline V gene. In DNA, the CDR3 is TGTGCCAGCAGCTGGACACCCTTGAGTTCACCCCTCCACTTT. Protein sequence: CASSWTPLSSPLHF.

Concerning this clonotype: One junction end disagrees with the germline gene, perhaps due to a read error. This chain connects TRBV7-3 to TRBJ2-7; 9 bases line up with TRBD2. This CDR3 region has 16 residues. Germline CDR1 is SGHTA and CDR2 is FQGTGA. CDR3 region: CASSQAGAGGPDEQYF. The CDR3 DNA follows: TGCGCCAGCAGCCAAGCCGGTGCGGGAGGGCCCGACGAGCAGTACTTC.

The sample holds a few counts of this clonotype. The chain has TRBV5-1 and TRBJ1-1; D not resolved. Trimming took 4 bases from V and 0 from J, leaving 13 bases between them. CDR3 size: 15 residues. CDR1 is SGHRS, CDR2 YFSETQ, per germline. CDR3 in DNA: TGCGCCAGCAGCACCCCAGGAGGCATGAACACTGAAGCTTTCTTT. Its translation is CASSTPGGMNTEAFF.

The genes are TRBV7-2 and TRBJ1-4; D is uncertain. The germline V and J ends were trimmed by 1 base and 6 bases, with 6 bases remaining between them. Germline-derived CDR1 and CDR2 are SGHTA and FQGNSA. CDR3 length: 13 residues. The CDR3 reads CASSLEYYEKLFF. The CDR3 DNA is TGTGCCAGCAGCTTAGAGTATTATGAAAAACTGTTTTTT. Combining the CDR3 with reference TRBV7-2 and TRBJ1-4 gives the whole variable domain GAGVSQSPSNKVTEKGKDVELRCDPISGHTALYWYRQSLGQGLEFLIYFQGNSAPDKSGLPSDRFSAERTGGSVSTLTIQRTQQEDSAVYLCASSLEYYEKLFFGSGTQLSVL.

This chain uses TRBV4-1 with TRBJ2-7, with unresolved D. From germline, CDR1 is MGHRA and CDR2 YSYEKL. Trimming left V 4 bases short and J 0 bases short, with 10 bases between. This CDR3 has 14 amino acids. Here the CDR3 DNA reads TGCGCCAGCAGCCCCGGACCGGACTCCTACGAGCAGTACTTC. As protein: CASSPGPDSYEQYF.

This clonotype was seen repeatedly, ten times or more. The chain recombines TRBV29-1 with TRBJ2-6, with D possibly matching TRBD2 (6 bases). The germline CDR1 and CDR2 sequences are SQVTM and ANQGSEA. The CDR3 length is 15 residues. V was clipped by 6 bases and J by 0 bases, with 12 bases between them. For the CDR3, the DNA is TGCAGCGTCATTAGCGGTTCCTCTGGGGCCAACGTCCTGACTTTC. This translates into CSVISGSSGANVLTF.